Each of the 11 T cell receptor beta chains below was sequenced from the same sample in a study of spatial heterogeneity in lung cancer. Time point: sample taken at primary tumor resection. MiXCR, applied by TCRdb to the 5' RACE reads, yields one record per CDR3 protein. The sample yields about 38,000 distinct CDR3 sequences, roughly 5.4% seen once. The input for sequencing was PBMCs, taken at surgery. The source of these receptors is a female donor with early-stage non-small cell lung cancer.

This clonotype was counted at least ten times. V usage is TRBV25-1 and J usage is TRBJ2-4; perhaps TRBD1 as D (5 bases). This CDR3 is built from 13 residues. Germline lookup yields CDR1 MGHDK and CDR2 SYGVNS. Trimming took off 3 bases at V and 13 bases at J, with 16 bases between the two ends. In DNA form, the CDR3 reads TGTGCCAGCAGTGATCAATACAGGTCCCCGCAGTACTTC. The encoded protein is CASSDQYRSPQYF.

This clonotype was seen a few times. A much larger clone lies one base from this, so it may be a read error. The J gene is TRBJ1-6, the V gene TRBV7-2; D unresolved. V dropped 5 bases and J dropped 9 bases, with 11 bases sitting between them. The CDR3 consists of 13 residues. Germline V CDR1 and CDR2: SGHTA, FQGNSA. The CDR3 coding sequence is TGTGCCAGCAGCCTAGACTGGGCTTCACCCCTCCACTTT. Amino acids: CASSLDWASPLHF.

This clonotype was recorded many times. The rearrangement uses TRBV7-2 and TRBJ2-3, with a weak D call TRBD1 (5 bases). The V and J ends lost 0 bases and 5 bases respectively, with 9 bases between them. The CDR3 is 14 amino acids. The germline V gene encodes CDR1 SGHTA and CDR2 FQGNSA. Here the CDR3 reads CASSLAFRGDTQYF. The CDR3 bases are TGTGCCAGCAGCTTAGCGTTTAGGGGAGATACGCAGTATTTT. Together with reference TRBV7-2 and TRBJ2-3, the CDR3 gives the full variable domain: GAGVSQSPSNKVTEKGKDVELRCDPISGHTALYWYRQSLGQGLEFLIYFQGNSAPDKSGLPSDRFSAERTGGSVSTLTIQRTQQEDSAVYLCASSLAFRGDTQYFGPGTRLTVL.

This clonotype was picked up many times. This chain joins TRBV4-3 and TRBJ2-5; 7 bases agree with TRBD2. The CDR3 has 16 amino acids. Germline V gene sequence: CDR1 LGHNA, CDR2 YSLEER. J gave up 7 bases and V 0 bases, and 11 bases lay outside the gene matches. The CDR3 nucleotides are TGCGCCAGCAGCCAAGATCGGGAGCTCACGGGGGGGACCCAGTACTTC. This codes for CASSQDRELTGGTQYF.

The chain is built from TRBV5-1 and TRBJ1-6; 7 bases are a match to TRBD1. The junction had 5 bases not matched to a gene; V was cut back by 2 bases and J by 6 bases. CDR1 is SGHRS, CDR2 YFSETQ, per germline. The CDR3 contains 15 residues. The CDR3 DNA is TGCGCCAGCAGCTTATCAGGGGGGCCTAATTCACCCCTCCACTTT. It specifies CASSLSGGPNSPLHF.

Judged by abundance, this clonotype is medium-sized (0.01 to 0.1%). The V and J genes are TRBV5-5 and TRBJ1-1; D call uncertain. V lost 3 bases to trimming and J lost 9 bases, with 9 bases between them. The CDR3 consists of 11 residues. The germline V gene has CDR1 SGHKS and CDR2 YYEKEE (reference sequence). CDR3: CASSSSGQAFF. As DNA, the CDR3 is TGTGCCAGCAGCTCCTCCGGACAAGCTTTCTTT.

Of note for this clonotype: This may arise from a read error, as a much more abundant clone is one base away. The V and J genes are TRBV4-3 and TRBJ2-5, with D possibly TRBD2 on 6 matching bases. CDR3 length: 15 residues. V lost 5 bases and J lost 2, with 15 bases in between. Germline lookup yields CDR1 LGHNA and CDR2 YSLEER. The CDR3: CASSEVGTQQETQYF. The CDR3 DNA reads as TGCGCCAGCAGCGAAGTCGGGACTCAACAAGAGACCCAGTACTTC.

V is TRBV20-1 and J is TRBJ2-3; no clear D gene. Per germline, CDR1 DFQATT and CDR2 SNEGSKA (reference sequence). This CDR3 spans 14 amino acids. V lost 3 bases and J 3 bases, leaving 13 bases between the germline ends. The DNA of the CDR3 is TGCAGTGCTAGGCCCTCGGAGTGGACAGATACGCAGTATTTT. Residues: CSARPSEWTDTQYF.

This clonotype was counted between two and nine times. Mismatch with germline at one junction end may stem from a read error. Here the CDR3 reads CASSTDRGRRVF. The CDR3 nucleotides read TGTGCCAGCTCAACGGACAGGGGGCGGAGAGTATTC. The J gene is TRBJ2-4, the V gene TRBV18, with 11 bases identical to TRBD1. This CDR3 spans 12 amino acids. Germline V gives CDR1 KGHSH, CDR2 LQKENI.

In this sample, this clonotype turned up many times. The chain is built from TRBV5-1 and TRBJ1-2; D may be TRBD1 (6 bases). Germline V CDR1 and CDR2: SGHRS, YFSETQ. This CDR3 comprises 15 residues. The germline V and J ends were trimmed by 4 bases and 2 bases, with 15 bases remaining between them. The CDR3 here is CASSPETGLNYGYTF. CDR3 DNA sequence: TGCGCCAGCAGCCCGGAGACAGGTCTCAACTATGGCTACACCTTC.

This clonotype was counted between two and nine times. V usage is TRBV9 and J usage is TRBJ1-2, with D hard to call. V lost 0 bases, J lost 0 bases, and 9 bases lay in between. Germline V gene sequence: CDR1 SGDLS, CDR2 YYNGEE. This CDR3 has 15 residues. The CDR3 DNA is TGTGCCAGCAGCGTAGGTGGGCACCCTAACTATGGCTACACCTTC. It is translated as CASSVGGHPNYGYTF.